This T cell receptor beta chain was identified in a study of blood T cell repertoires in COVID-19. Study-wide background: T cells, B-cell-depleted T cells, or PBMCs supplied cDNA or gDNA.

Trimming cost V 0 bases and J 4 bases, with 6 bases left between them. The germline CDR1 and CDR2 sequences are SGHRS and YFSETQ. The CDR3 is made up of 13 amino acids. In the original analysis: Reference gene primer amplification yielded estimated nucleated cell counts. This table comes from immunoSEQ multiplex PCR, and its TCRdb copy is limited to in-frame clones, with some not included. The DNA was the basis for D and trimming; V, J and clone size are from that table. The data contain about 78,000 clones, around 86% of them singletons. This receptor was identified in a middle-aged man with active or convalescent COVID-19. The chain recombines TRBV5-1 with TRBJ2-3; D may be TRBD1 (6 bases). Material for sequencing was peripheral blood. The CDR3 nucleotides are TGCGCCAGCAGCTTGGGGGGGCCAGATACGCAGTATTTT. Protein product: CASSLGGPDTQYF.